These 13 T cell receptor beta chains were all obtained from the same sample, sequenced in a study of shared clonotypes between healthy human individuals. Sequencing was performed with immunoSEQ multiplex PCR; in TCRdb, only in-frame clones are kept and a portion is missing. The sample lists over a million clones; roughly 80% were seen once. The sequencing input was memory CD4+ T cells sorted from blood. The sample's subset: CD45RA-negative fraction. All receptors come from a man aged 18-30 years in good health.

The chain carries TRBV28 and TRBJ2-3; the D is unclear. Trimming cost V 1 base and J 1 base, with 6 bases left between them. The germline CDR1 and CDR2 sequences are MDHEN and SYDVKM. The length of the CDR3 is 14 residues. This chain's CDR3 is CASSLSTGTDTQYF. In nucleotides, the CDR3 is TGTGCCAGCAGTTTATCAACGGGCACAGATACGCAGTATTTT.

The genes are TRBV6-1 and TRBJ2-3; D might be TRBD1 (5 bases). CDR1 is MNHNS and CDR2 is SASEGT in the germline V gene. Deletions cut 6 bases from V and 1 base from J, with 8 bases between. This CDR3 is built from 13 residues. This chain's CDR3 is CASRFRGTDTQYF. The CDR3 DNA sequence: TGTGCCAGCAGGTTCAGGGGCACAGATACGCAGTATTTT.

This chain links TRBV6-6 with TRBJ1-2; tentatively, D is TRBD1 (5 bases). CDR1 is MNHNY, CDR2 SVGAGI, per germline (reference sequence). Trimming cost V 0 bases and J 4 bases, with 6 bases left between them. The length of the CDR3 is 13 residues. The chain's CDR3 is CASSYSGAYGYTF. The DNA for the CDR3 is TGTGCCAGCAGTTACTCAGGGGCCTATGGCTACACCTTC.

The gene calls are TRBV5-4 and TRBJ2-3; possibly TRBD1 for D (5 bases). Germline V CDR1 and CDR2: SGHNT, YYREEE (reference sequence). This CDR3 region has 14 residues. Trimming cost V 1 base and J 2 bases, with 8 bases left between them. In DNA form, the CDR3 reads TGTGCCAGCAGCTTGCGGACAAACACAGATACGCAGTATTTT. Translating gives CASSLRTNTDTQYF.

The chain combines TRBV6-5 with TRBJ2-5, with D tentatively TRBD2 (6 bases). The germline V gene encodes CDR1 MNHEY and CDR2 SVGAGI. Trimming removed 11 bases at V and 4 bases at J, with 8 bases between. This CDR3 has 10 residues. CDR3 residues: CAGGRETQYF. CDR3 nucleotide sequence: TGTGCCGGGGGGAGAGAGACCCAGTACTTC.

This chain links TRBV28 with TRBJ1-2, with 7 nucleotides matching TRBD1. This CDR3 has 12 residues. V shed 9 bases, J shed 7 bases, and the junction held 8 bases outside the gene matches. Germline V lookup: CDR1 MDHEN, CDR2 SYDVKM. CDR3 DNA: TGTGCCAGTAATGACAGGGCTTCTGGCTACACCTTC. It translates to CASNDRASGYTF.

V gene TRBV6-5 combines with J gene TRBJ2-7, with 8 bases that match TRBD2. V was pared by 6 bases and J by 4 bases, with 5 bases of the junction left unmatched. CDR3 length: 13 amino acids. Germline values: CDR1 MNHEY, CDR2 SVGAGI. CDR3 DNA: TGTGCCAGCAGCGGGAGGGGACGGTACGAGCAGTACTTC. Translation gives CASSGRGRYEQYF.

This chain connects TRBV5-6 to TRBJ2-4; a possible D gene is TRBD2 (6 bases). Germline CDR1 reads SGHDT; CDR2 reads YYEEEE. The CDR3 covers 15 residues. The V end lost 4 bases, the J end lost 0 bases, and 11 bases lay between the germline ends. CDR3: CASSLEGLAKNIQYF. The CDR3 bases are TGTGCCAGCAGCCTGGAGGGGTTAGCCAAAAACATTCAGTACTTC.

As regards this clone: Other DNA variants within this sample encode the same CDR3. The genes are TRBV5-1 and TRBJ1-5; the match to TRBD1 covers 10 bases. Germline trimming cut 0 bases from V and 2 bases from J; bases unmatched to any gene: 2. CDR1 SGHRS and CDR2 YFSETQ come from the germline V gene. The CDR3 contains 16 residues. CDR3: CASSLDGTGGNQPQHF. The CDR3 DNA reads as TGCGCCAGCAGCTTGGATGGGACAGGGGGCAATCAGCCCCAGCATTTT. The full variable domain, with the rest looked up from reference TRBV5-1 and TRBJ1-5, is KAGVTQTPRYLIKTRGQQVTLSCSPISGHRSVSWYQQTPGQGLQFLFEYFSETQRNKGNFPGRFSGRQFSNSRSEMNVSTLELGDSALYLCASSLDGTGGNQPQHFGDGTRLSIL.

This clone has only a few counts. The chain uses TRBV13 and TRBJ1-1, with D unresolved. V lost 5 bases and J 2 bases, leaving 12 bases between the germline ends. The CDR3 sequence is 14 residues long. Germline CDR1 reads PRHDT; CDR2 reads FYEKMQ (reference sequence). CDR3 nucleotides: TGTGCCAGCAGCCGAGGACGGTCTAACACTGAAGCTTTCTTT. Translating gives CASSRGRSNTEAFF.

The J gene is TRBJ2-7, the V gene TRBV6-6; maybe TRBD2 (5 bases). V shed 6 bases and J shed 1 base, with 10 bases lying between them. The CDR3 contains 13 residues. The germline gives CDR1 MNHNY, CDR2 SVGAGI (reference sequence). The CDR3 DNA is TGTGCCAGCAGGGGAGTGGGGTCCTACGAGCAGTACTTC. It is translated as CASRGVGSYEQYF.

Details on this clone: This could be a read error, since a much larger clone is one nucleotide away. The chain uses TRBV4-3 and TRBJ2-5, with 8 nucleotides matching TRBD2. The DNA end is more similar to TRBJ2-7, so the J call may be wrong. Germline V CDR1 and CDR2: LGHNA, YSLEER. The CDR3 runs to 15 residues. The DNA for the CDR3 is TGCGCCAGCAGCCAAGAAGTAGCGGGGCCCTACGAGCAGTACTTC. Amino acid sequence: CASSQEVAGPYEQYF.

The chain couples TRBV7-2 to TRBJ2-1, with 10 bases matching TRBD2. The CDR3 runs to 15 residues. J was trimmed by 6 bases and V by 2 bases; bases with no gene match: 4. Germline V gene sequence: CDR1 SGHTA, CDR2 FQGNSA. This chain's CDR3 is CASSLSGRVSNEQFF. CDR3 nucleotides: TGTGCCAGCAGCTTAAGCGGGAGGGTCAGCAATGAGCAGTTCTTC.